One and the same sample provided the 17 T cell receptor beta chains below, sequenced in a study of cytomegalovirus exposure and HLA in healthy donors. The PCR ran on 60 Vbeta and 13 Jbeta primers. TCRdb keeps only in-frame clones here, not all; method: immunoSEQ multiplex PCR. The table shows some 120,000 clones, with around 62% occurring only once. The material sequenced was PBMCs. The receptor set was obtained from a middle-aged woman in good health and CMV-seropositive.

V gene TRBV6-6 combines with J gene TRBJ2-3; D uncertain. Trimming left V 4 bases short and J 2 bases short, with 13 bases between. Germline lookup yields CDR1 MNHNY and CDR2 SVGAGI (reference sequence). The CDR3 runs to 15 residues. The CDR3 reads CASSFTFANTDTQYF. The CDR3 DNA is TGTGCCAGCAGTTTCACTTTCGCCAACACAGATACGCAGTATTTT.

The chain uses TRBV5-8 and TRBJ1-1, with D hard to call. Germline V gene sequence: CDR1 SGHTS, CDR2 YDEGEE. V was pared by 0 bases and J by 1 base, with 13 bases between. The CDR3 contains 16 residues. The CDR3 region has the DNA TGTGCCAGCAGCTTGGATTTCACCCCAGGGAACACTGAAGCTTTCTTT. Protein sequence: CASSLDFTPGNTEAFF.

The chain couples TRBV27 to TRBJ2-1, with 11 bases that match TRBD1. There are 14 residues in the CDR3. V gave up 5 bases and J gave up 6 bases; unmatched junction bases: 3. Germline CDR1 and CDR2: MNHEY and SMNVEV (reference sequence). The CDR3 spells CASSLGTGGNEQFF. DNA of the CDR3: TGTGCCAGCAGTCTGGGGACAGGGGGCAATGAGCAGTTCTTC.

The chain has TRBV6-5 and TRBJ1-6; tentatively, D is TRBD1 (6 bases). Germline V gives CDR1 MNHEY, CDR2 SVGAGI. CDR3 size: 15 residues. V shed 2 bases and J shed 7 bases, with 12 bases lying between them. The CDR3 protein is CASSYAQGTNSPLHF. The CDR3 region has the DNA TGTGCCAGCAGTTACGCCCAGGGGACGAATTCACCCCTCCACTTT.

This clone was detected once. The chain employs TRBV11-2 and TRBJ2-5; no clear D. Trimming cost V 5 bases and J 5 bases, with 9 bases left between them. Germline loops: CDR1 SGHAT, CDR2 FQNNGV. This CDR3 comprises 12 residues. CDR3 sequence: CASSTNQETQYF. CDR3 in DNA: TGTGCCAGCAGCACGAATCAGGAGACCCAGTACTTC.

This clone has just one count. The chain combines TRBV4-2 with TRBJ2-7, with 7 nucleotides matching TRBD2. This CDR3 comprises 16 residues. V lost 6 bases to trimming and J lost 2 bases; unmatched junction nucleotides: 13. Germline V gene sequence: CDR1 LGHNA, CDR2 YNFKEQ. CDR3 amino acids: CASRHVGEGSTYEQYF. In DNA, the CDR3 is TGTGCCAGCAGACACGTGGGGGAGGGATCGACCTACGAGCAGTACTTC.

CDR3 DNA: TGTGCCAGCAGCCCATTGACAGCTAACTATGGCTACACCTTC. As protein: CASSPLTANYGYTF. This sequence joins TRBV7-9 and TRBJ1-2; D might be TRBD1 (5 bases). With 5 bases removed from V and 0 bases from J, the gap between germline ends came to 10 bases. CDR3 length equals 14 residues. Per germline, CDR1 SEHNR and CDR2 FQNEAQ (reference sequence). Based on the CDR3 plus reference TRBV7-9 and TRBJ1-2, the full variable domain is DTGVSQNPRHKITKRGQNVTFRCDPISEHNRLYWYRQTLGQGPEFLTYFQNEAQLEKSRLLSDRFSAERPKGSFSTLEIQRTEQGDSAMYLCASSPLTANYGYTFGSGTRLTVV.

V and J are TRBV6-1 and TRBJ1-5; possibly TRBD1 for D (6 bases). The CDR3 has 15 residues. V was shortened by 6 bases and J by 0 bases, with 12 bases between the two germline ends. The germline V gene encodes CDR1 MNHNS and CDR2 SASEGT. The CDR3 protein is CASSEQGNSNQPQHF. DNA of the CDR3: TGTGCCAGCAGCGAACAGGGAAATAGCAATCAGCCCCAGCATTTT.

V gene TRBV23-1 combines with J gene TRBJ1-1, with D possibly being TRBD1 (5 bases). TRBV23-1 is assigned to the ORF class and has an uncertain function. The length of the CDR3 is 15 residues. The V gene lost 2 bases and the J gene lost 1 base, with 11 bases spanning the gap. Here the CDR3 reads CASSQVGGRNTEAFF. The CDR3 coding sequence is TGCGCCAGCAGTCAAGTGGGGGGACGGAACACTGAAGCTTTCTTT.

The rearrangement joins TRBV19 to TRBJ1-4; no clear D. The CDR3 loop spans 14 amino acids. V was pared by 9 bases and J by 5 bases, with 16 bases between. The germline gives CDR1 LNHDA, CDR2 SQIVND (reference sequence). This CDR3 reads CASSGDKRNEKLFF. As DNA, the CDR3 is TGTGCCAGCTCTGGGGATAAGCGGAATGAAAAACTGTTTTTT.

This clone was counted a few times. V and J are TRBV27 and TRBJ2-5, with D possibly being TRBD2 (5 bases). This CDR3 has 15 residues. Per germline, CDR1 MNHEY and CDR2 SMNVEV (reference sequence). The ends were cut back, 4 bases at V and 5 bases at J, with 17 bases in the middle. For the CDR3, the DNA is TGTGCCAGCAGTTCACTCGAGGGTTTTGGGGAGACCCAGTACTTC. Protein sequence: CASSSLEGFGETQYF.

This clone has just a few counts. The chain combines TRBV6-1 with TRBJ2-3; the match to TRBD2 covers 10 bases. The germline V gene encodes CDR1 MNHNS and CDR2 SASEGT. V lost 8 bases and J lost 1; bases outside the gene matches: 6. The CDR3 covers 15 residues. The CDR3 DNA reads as TGTGCCAGCCATAGTACTAGCGGGGGCACAGATACGCAGTATTTT. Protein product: CASHSTSGGTDTQYF.

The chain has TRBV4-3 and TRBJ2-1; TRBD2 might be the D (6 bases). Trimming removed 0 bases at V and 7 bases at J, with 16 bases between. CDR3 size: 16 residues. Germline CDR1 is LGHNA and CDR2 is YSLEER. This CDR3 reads CASSQDSGTLGNEQFF. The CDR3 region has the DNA TGCGCCAGCAGCCAAGATAGTGGGACTCTGGGGAATGAGCAGTTCTTC.

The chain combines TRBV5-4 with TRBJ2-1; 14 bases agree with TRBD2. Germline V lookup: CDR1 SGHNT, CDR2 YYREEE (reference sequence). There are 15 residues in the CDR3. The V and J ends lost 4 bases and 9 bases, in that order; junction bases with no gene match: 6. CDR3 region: CASSMGLAGEGEQFF. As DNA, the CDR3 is TGTGCCAGCAGCATGGGACTAGCGGGAGAGGGTGAGCAGTTCTTC.

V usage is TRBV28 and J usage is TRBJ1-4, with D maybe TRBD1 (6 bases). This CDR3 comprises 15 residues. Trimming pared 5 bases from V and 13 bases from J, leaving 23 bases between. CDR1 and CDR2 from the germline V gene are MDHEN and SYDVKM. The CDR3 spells CASSITPGQILGLFF. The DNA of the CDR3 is TGTGCCAGCAGTATAACACCGGGACAAATCTTGGGACTGTTTTTT.

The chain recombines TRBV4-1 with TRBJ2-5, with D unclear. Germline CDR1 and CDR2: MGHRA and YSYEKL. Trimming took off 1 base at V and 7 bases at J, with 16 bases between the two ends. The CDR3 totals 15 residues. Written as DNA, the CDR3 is TGCGCCAGCAGCCAAGGAAATCTCCTTGGCGGGACCCAGTACTTC. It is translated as CASSQGNLLGGTQYF.

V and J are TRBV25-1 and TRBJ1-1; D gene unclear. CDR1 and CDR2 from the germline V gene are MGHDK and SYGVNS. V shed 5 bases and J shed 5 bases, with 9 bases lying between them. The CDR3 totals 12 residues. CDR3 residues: CASSFGWTEAFF. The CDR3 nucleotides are TGTGCCAGCAGTTTCGGTTGGACTGAAGCTTTCTTT.